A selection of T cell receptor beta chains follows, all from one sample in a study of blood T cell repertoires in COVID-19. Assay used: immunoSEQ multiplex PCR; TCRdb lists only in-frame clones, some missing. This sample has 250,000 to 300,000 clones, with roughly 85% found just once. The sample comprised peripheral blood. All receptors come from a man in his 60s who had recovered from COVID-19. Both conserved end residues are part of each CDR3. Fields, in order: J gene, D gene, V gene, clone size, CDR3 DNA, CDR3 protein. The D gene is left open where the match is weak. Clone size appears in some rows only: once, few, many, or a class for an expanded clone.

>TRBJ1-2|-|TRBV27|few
TGTGCCAGCAGACCGGCGGGGGGTTATGGCTACACCTTC
CASRPAGGYGYTF
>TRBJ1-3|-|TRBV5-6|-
TGTGCCAGCAGCTTGGATTACAGGTCCTCTGGAAACACCATATATTTT
CASSLDYRSSGNTIYF
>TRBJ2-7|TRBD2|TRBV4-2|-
TGTGCCAGCAGCCAGAACCTAGCGGGGACGGAGTACTTC
CASSQNLAGTEYF
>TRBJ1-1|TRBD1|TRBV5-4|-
TGTGCCAGCAGCCCGAGGACAGGGTGGGCCACTGAAGCTTTCTTT
CASSPRTGWATEAFF
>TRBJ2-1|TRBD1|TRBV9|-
TGTGCCAGCAGCGCTGGTTCCGGGACAGGGGGCTCCAATGAGCAGTTCTTC
CASSAGSGTGGSNEQFF
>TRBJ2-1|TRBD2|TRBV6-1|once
TGTGCCAGCCCTGAAGGCGGTAGCGGGGGCCTCTACAATGAGCAGTTCTTC
CASPEGGSGGLYNEQFF
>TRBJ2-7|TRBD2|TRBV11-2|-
TGTGCCAGCAGCTTCGGACTAGCGGGAGTTTACGAGCAGTACTTC
CASSFGLAGVYEQYF
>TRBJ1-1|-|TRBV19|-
TGTGCCAGTAGTATATATCAGGGAACTGAAGCTTTCTTT
CASSIYQGTEAFF
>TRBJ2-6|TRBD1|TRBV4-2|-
TGTGCCAGCAGCCAAGGGGGCAGGGGGCCTGGGGCCAACGTCCTGACTTTC
CASSQGGRGPGANVLTF
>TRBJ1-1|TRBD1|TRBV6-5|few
TGTGCCGGTGGCGGGACAGGGGCGCTTGACACTGAAGCTTTCTTT
CAGGGTGALDTEAFF
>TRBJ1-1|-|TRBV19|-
TGTGCCAGTGTCCCCCCCGGGTGGGGACAGAACACTGAAGCTTTCTTT
CASVPPGWGQNTEAFF
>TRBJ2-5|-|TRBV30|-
TGTGCCTGGACAGGGATGGCGCGAGAGACCCAGTACTTC
CAWTGMARETQYF
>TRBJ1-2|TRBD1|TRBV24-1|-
TGTGCCACCAGTGATTTGCCCGGGACAGGGGACTATGGCTACACCTTC
CATSDLPGTGDYGYTF
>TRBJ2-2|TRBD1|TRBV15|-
TGTGCCACCAGCAGAGGCAGGGGGCCCTCCGGGGAGCTGTTTTTT
CATSRGRGPSGELFF
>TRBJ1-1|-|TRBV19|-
TGTGCCAGTAGTCCCGGGACATTGCTGAACACTGAAGCTTTCTTT
CASSPGTLLNTEAFF
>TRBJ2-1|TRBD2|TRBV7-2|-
TGTGCCAGCAGCTCCTTCCGGCGGGGGGGCGGCAATGAGCAGTTCTTC
CASSSFRRGGGNEQFF
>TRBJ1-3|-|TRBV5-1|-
TGCGCCAGCAGCTTGGTTTCCAGTACCCTGGGAAACACCATATATTTT
CASSLVSSTLGNTIYF
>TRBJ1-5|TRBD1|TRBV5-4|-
TGTGCCAGCAGCGGCGCGGACAGGGAGGATCAGCCCCAGCATTTT
CASSGADREDQPQHF
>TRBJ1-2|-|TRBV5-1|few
TGCGCCAGCAGCTTGGAGGGGTTAGGCTATGGCTACACCTTC
CASSLEGLGYGYTF
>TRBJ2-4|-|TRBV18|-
TGTGCCAGCTCACCAAGGACAGTCAAAAACATTCAGTACTTC
CASSPRTVKNIQYF
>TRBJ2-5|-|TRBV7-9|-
TGTGCCAGCAGCTTCCCCACGGGACTAGAGACCCAGTACTTC
CASSFPTGLETQYF
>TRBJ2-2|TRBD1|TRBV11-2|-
TGTGCCAGCAGGCCCGTCGGGACAGGTGGGACCGGGGAGCTGTTTTTT
CASRPVGTGGTGELFF
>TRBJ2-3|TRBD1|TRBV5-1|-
TGCGCCAGCATACGACAGGGCTGGGCCGGCACAGATACGCAGTATTTT
CASIRQGWAGTDTQYF
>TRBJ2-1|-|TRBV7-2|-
TGTGCCAGCAGCCCGTTCAATGAGCAGTTCTTC
CASSPFNEQFF
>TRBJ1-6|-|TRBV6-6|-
TGTGCCAGCAGTTACGTCCCCAGGGGACGGGGTTCACCCCTCCACTTT
CASSYVPRGRGSPLHF
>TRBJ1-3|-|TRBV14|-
TGTGCCAGCAGCCCTCAGGCGTTCTCTGGAAACACCATATATTTT
CASSPQAFSGNTIYF
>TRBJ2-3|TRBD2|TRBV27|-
TGTGCCAGCAGTCTCGGTCGGGGGGTCGGTTGGCCAGATACGCAGTATTTT
CASSLGRGVGWPDTQYF
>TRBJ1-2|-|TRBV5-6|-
TGTGCCAGCAGCTTGGACAGAAACTATGGCTACACCTTC
CASSLDRNYGYTF
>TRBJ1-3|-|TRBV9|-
TGTGCCAGCAGCGCCTCGAGCTCTGGAAACACCATATATTTT
CASSASSSGNTIYF
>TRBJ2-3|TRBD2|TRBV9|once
TGTGCCAGCAGCGCTAGCGGGGGGCCGAACTCAGATACGCAGTATTTT
CASSASGGPNSDTQYF
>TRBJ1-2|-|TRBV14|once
TGTGCCAGCAGCCAAGGCCCCGTCGGGGATGGCTACACCTTC
CASSQGPVGDGYTF
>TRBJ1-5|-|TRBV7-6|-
TGTGCCAGCAGCTTAGGGGCAGGAGGTGGGGGCAATCAGCCCCAGCATTTT
CASSLGAGGGGNQPQHF
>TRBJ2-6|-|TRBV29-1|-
TGCAGCGTTGTTGCGGGACCTCTCTCTGGGGCCAACGTCCTGACTTTC
CSVVAGPLSGANVLTF
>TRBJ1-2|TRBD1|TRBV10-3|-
TGTGCCATCAGTGAGTCCACAGGGGGTGGCTACACCTTC
CAISESTGGGYTF
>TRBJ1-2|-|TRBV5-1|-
TGCGCCAGCAGCTTGGCCCCGGGTGATAACTATGGCTACACCTTC
CASSLAPGDNYGYTF
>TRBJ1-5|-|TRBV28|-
TGTGCCAGCAGCCCCCAGGGGTGGAATCAGCCCCAGCATTTT
CASSPQGWNQPQHF
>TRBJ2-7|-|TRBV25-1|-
TGTGCCAGCAGTGAGGGGGCGGGTTCGCGGCTGTACTTC
CASSEGAGSRLYF
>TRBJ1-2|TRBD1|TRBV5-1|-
TGCGCCAGCGCCCGAGGGACAGAATATGGCTACACCTTC
CASARGTEYGYTF
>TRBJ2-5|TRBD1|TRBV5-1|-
TGCGCCAGCCGTGGACAGGTTCAAGAGACCCAGTACTTC
CASRGQVQETQYF
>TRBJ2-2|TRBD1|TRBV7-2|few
TGTGCCAGCAGCTTGGACAGGGGGACCGGGGAGCTGTTTTTT
CASSLDRGTGELFF
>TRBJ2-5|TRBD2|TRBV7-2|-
TGTGCCAGCAGCTTAGGTCGGGAGCCCGGGGGGTCCCAGTACTTC
CASSLGREPGGSQYF
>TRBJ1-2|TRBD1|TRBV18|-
TGTGCCAGCTCACCACAAAAAAAGACAGGGTCAGAGGGCTACACCTTC
CASSPQKKTGSEGYTF
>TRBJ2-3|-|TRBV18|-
TGTGCCAGCTCACCCCGCGACTGGAAGAGCACAGATACGCAGTATTTT
CASSPRDWKSTDTQYF
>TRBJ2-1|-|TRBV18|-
TGTGCCAGCTCACCGCAACTAGGGGAGCAGTTCTTC
CASSPQLGEQFF
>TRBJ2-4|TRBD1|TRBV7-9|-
TGTGCCAGCAGCTGGGACAGCCTAGCCAAAAACATTCAGTACTTC
CASSWDSLAKNIQYF
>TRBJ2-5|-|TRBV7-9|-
TGTGCCAGCAGCTCAAGGGGGGGTGCGGTGGAGACCCAGTACTTC
CASSSRGGAVETQYF
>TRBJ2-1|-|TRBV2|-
TGTGCCAGCAGCTGGAAGGAGAATGAGCAGTTCTTC
CASSWKENEQFF
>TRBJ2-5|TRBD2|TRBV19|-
TGTGCCAGTAGTCCTCCCGGGGGGTTAGCGGGGAAGACCCAGTACTTC
CASSPPGGLAGKTQYF
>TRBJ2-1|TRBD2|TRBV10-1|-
TGCGCCAGCAGCCTGGGACTAGCGGTCTACAATGAGCAGTTCTTC
CASSLGLAVYNEQFF
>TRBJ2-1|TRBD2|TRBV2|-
TGTGCCAGCAGTGAGGCAGCGGGAGTCGGCGAGCAGTTCTTC
CASSEAAGVGEQFF
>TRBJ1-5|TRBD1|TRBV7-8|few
TGTGCCAGCAGCTTAGGGGACAGGGCAACCAATCAGCCCCAGCATTTT
CASSLGDRATNQPQHF
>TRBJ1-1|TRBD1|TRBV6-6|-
TGTGCCAGCACTAAGACAGGGGCCCTAGAAGCTTTCTTT
CASTKTGALEAFF
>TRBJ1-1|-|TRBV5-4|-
TGTGCCAGCAGCTTTCTGATGGGGCATGAAGCTTTCTTT
CASSFLMGHEAFF
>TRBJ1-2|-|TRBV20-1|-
TGCAGTGCTAGTTCAGGTGCTAACTATGGCTACACCTTC
CSASSGANYGYTF